This T cell receptor (beta chain) was captured in a study of cytomegalovirus exposure and HLA in healthy donors (dated by TCRdb to between 2016 and 2019). With regard to the full study: According to an earlier analysis of 587 of the donors, some 170 million T cells yielded 117 million unique TCR beta sequences and less than 300 Gb of sequence data. About 300 gigabases of sequencing data and approximately 85 million unique TCR sequences were included in an early release covering about 600 HLA-typed donors. Of the roughly 390 genotyped donors, approximately 80% were placed in the genetic ancestry cluster associated with self-reported Caucasian donors. The study aimed to test whether signatures of past pathogen exposure could be identified by cataloging public T cell receptors. The study used immunosequencing to profile the T cell repertoires of hundreds of subjects and linked those repertoires to cytomegalovirus serostatus. A separate validation cohort of more than 100 different subjects was used in addition to the roughly 640-subject first cohort. To predict cytomegalovirus infection status, the study brought together high-throughput TCR immunosequencing, statistical association of individual TCRs with disease status, and machine learning. A later analysis re-examined previously published TCR beta repertoires from about 670 donors and added high-resolution HLA genotyping to investigate patterns of TCR occurrence. The later analysis used no new phenotypic data to find candidate immune exposures, relying instead on TCR beta sequences and their occurrence across donors. An earlier analysis of a few hundred of the donors applied high-throughput TCR beta sequencing to assess whether each TCR beta V gene segment acted as functional or pseudogenic. Alongside the repertoire data, information on donor age, sex, ethnicity and CMV serostatus was compiled. Genome-wide SNP genotypes for about 60% of the roughly 670 donors were used in a later genetic analysis, which treated that subset as a discovery cohort. Every repertoire in the discovery cohort had been generated on one and the same sequencing platform. Both class I and class II loci were covered by HLA typing, at four-digit resolution. Typing coverage varied by locus: about 620-630 donors for A, B, C, DRB1 and DQB1; approximately 560 for DQA1; nearly 610 for DPA1; about 450 for DPB1. A handful of DR-DQ haplotypes were handled as single units for association and clustering because linkage in the cohort was strong. Among 398 genotyped donors of the cohort, an average of roughly 230,000 unique TCR beta nucleotide sequences was sequenced per donor, of which about 19% were non-productive. Results and caveats for the whole study, not just this receptor: In both the original and validation cohorts, the classifier was reported to diagnose cytomegalovirus status with high specificity and sensitivity. Because HLA typing was unavailable for some donors at each locus, only the typed subset was used in association tests. According to the authors, the approach could potentially be generalized to other disease states and immunological phenotypes. In a later analysis, the rate of TCR association differed among HLA loci, with DRB1 alleles having the most associated TCRs and HLA-C alleles having the fewest. V-gene and J-gene trimming of TCR beta chains was associated with a missense DCLRE1C variant in a later genetic analysis, and the association was replicated in an independent cohort. In a later genetic analysis, fewer N-insertions in productive TCRs were reported among donors in an Asian-associated ancestry cluster than the roughly 700-donor mean. A total of fewer than 200 TCR beta chains were listed by the study as associated with cytomegalovirus. A cluster of highly shared sequence variants was judged likely to be a technical artifact of the sequencing pipeline. A later analysis associated about 17,000 TCR beta sequences with specific HLA alleles at a false discovery rate of 0.05. In a later analysis, HLA-associated TCR beta chains showed more clonal expansion and lower generation probabilities than non-associated chains that were equally common. A later analysis reported that several top co-occurrence clusters appeared linked to parvovirus B19, influenza, CMV and Epstein-Barr virus. This cohort had only TCR beta chains sequenced, and the lack of alpha or paired-chain data limited which features could be detected. Correlated functional status among segregating V segments might be attributable to linkage disequilibrium, but an unknown experimental factor could not be ruled out. Because counts were too low, about 18 rarely observed V segments, including chromosome 9 orphons, were excluded from the earlier analysis of some 590 of the donors. A further reported finding was that TCR beta sequences accurately predicted the HLA-A and HLA-B alleles for most subjects in the first cohort. A few of the identified cytomegalovirus-associated TCR beta chains were confirmed in vitro to be specific for cytomegalovirus antigens. While some public TCRs were present in many individuals, most TCR sequences turned up only very rarely across donors. An earlier analysis of approximately 600 of the donors showed that most TCR beta V segments appeared in productive rearrangements either about 87% or about 30% of the time, which broadly matched IMGT annotations. According to a later analysis, most CMV-associated TCR beta chains appeared to be HLA-restricted, and the HLA associations seemed to be driven largely by CMV exposure. The presence/absence analyses assumed that sequencing depth was roughly uniform across donors, and that assumption may not be true. When HLA alleles, especially DR and DQ, strongly co-occurred, TCR associations were difficult to assign to individual alleles. CMV serostatus was the only immune exposure information available for the cohort.

Note on this clone: This clone's antigen is unknown. There are no base qualities to consult, and no much larger clone falls within one base.

The cohort comprised some 730 healthy bone marrow donors. All cohort members were sampled while nominally healthy, although unrecorded immune exposures were likely present. The donor was CMV seropositive and belonged to the group of about 290 seropositive cohort members. A peripheral blood sample was collected from each donor, and TCR beta sequencing was performed on peripheral blood mononuclear cells. The Qiagen DNeasy Blood Extraction Kit was used to extract genomic DNA from the blood cell samples. Preparation of the library involved the immunoSEQ multiplex PCR assay. A mixture of 60 forward primers for TCR Vbeta segments and 13 reverse primers for TCR Jbeta segments was used in the multiplex PCR. The CDR3 region of rearranged TCR beta genes was amplified from genomic DNA with a multiplex PCR assay. Amplified TCR beta libraries were sequenced as 87-base-pair reads on the Illumina HiSeq System. The study's own analysis went as follows. Across the roughly 640 repertoires, a later analysis counted tens of millions of unique TCR beta chains, around 10 million of which were shared by at least two donors. Raw reads were error-corrected and collapsed into unique sequences with a nearest-neighbor algorithm that merged closely related sequences to remove PCR and sequencing errors. Alignment of CDR3 sequences to IMGT reference sequences was used to assign V, D and J gene segments. For a sequence to be retained, at least a six-nucleotide match to both a V gene segment and a J gene segment was required. Rearrangements were called productive when the CDR3 lacked stop codons and stayed in frame with V and J; all others were non-productive. Following IMGT convention, CDR3 was defined as the stretch from the second conserved V-encoded cysteine to the conserved J-encoded phenylalanine. In an earlier analysis of around 540 of the donors, sequences lacking an unambiguous match to a single V gene segment were excluded. An earlier analysis of almost 600 of the donors classified V segments as functional when productive rearrangements were above 56.7% and as segregating when the standard deviation between donors was above 5%. A statistical classification framework was built for diagnosing cytomegalovirus status from the catalog of TCR beta chain sequences. V and J gene assignment, in a later analysis, came from comparing TCR nucleotide sequences with IMGT/GENE-DB human TR gene sequences. In a later analysis, CDR3 sequences and most-parsimonious VDJ recombination scenarios were assigned using the TCRdist pipeline. In a later analysis, each TCR beta chain was defined by its CDR3 amino acid sequence together with its V-gene family, and reads without a unique V-gene family were excluded. A later analysis removed 592 highly shared, low-generation-probability nucleotide sequences to deal with suspected cross-contamination and a sequencing artifact. In a later analysis, a clonal expansion index was calculated for each public chain from normalized within-repertoire ranks of inferred template counts. In a later analysis, generation probabilities were computed with a VDJ recombination model fitted to out-of-frame rearrangements, and the resulting probabilities were checked against IGoR. In a later analysis, TCR-TCR, TCR-HLA and TCR-CMV co-occurrence was scored with hypergeometric tests, and a repertoire-size bias correction was applied to TCR pairs. In a later analysis, false discovery rates were estimated by permuting HLA or CMV assignments 20 times. In a later analysis, co-occurring TCRs were grouped using DBSCAN, with TCRdist sequence similarity added in when clustering inside HLA-allele-positive subsets. Repertoires with fewer than 30,000 or more than 120,000 public chains were left out of co-occurrence clustering, as were five repertoires with anomalous nucleotide sharing. TCRdb mirrors the immuneACCESS table, restricted to in-frame sequences. Some clones are absent from its copies; in checked studies, under half trace to an unresolved V gene, and the reason for the others is unknown. D and trimming were read from the DNA, whereas the V and J calls and clone size are those reported in that table. Recorded for this sample are around 100,000 clones; 70% of them occurred a single time. The ten largest account for approximately 8.6% of the sample.

The clonotype comes from a man aged 25-45 years in good health and CMV-seropositive. Material for sequencing was PBMCs.

The bases read TGCGCCAGCAGTGATCGAGCGGCGGGCAATGAGCAGTTCTTC. The resulting protein is CASSDRAAGNEQFF. The sequence joins TRBV10-2 to TRBJ2-1, with TRBD2 tentatively as D gene (5 bases match). Sequences WSHSY (CDR1) and SAAADI (CDR2) are obtained from the germline V gene. Measured from the cysteine to the phenylalanine, the CDR3 is 14 residues long. Here the CDR3 DNA is all that survives: 42 bases in frame from base 1. At the junction V is shortened by 3 bases and J by 6 bases, with 12 bases in between.